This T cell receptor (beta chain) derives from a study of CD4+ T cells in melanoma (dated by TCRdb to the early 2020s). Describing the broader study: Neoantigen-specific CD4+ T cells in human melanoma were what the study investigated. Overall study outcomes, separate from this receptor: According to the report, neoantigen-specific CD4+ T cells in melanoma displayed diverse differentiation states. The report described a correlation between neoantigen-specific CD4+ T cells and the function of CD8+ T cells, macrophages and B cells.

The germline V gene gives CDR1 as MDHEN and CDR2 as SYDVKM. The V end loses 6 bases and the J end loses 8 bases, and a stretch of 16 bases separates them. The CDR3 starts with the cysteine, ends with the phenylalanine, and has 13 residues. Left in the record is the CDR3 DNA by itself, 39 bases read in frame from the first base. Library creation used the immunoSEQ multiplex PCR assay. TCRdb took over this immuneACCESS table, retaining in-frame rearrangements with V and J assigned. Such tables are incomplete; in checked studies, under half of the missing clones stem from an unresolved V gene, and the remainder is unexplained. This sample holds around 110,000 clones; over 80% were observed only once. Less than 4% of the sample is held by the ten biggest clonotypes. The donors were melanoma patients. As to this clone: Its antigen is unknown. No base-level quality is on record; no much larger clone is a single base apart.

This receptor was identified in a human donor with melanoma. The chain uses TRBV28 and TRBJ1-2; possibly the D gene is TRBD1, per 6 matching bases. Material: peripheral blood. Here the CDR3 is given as CASRRDRDNGYTF. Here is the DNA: TGTGCCAGCAGACGTGACCGGGACAACGGCTACACCTTC.